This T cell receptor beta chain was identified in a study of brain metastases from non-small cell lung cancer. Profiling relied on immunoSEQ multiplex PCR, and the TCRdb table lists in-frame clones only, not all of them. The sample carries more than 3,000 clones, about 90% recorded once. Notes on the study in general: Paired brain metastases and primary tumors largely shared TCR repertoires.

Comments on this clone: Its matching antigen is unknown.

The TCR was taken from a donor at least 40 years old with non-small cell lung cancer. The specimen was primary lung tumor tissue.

CDR3: CASSPAASDTQYF. CDR3 nucleotides: TGCGCCAGCAGTCCCGCGGCCTCAGATACGCAGTATTTT. The chain recombines TRBV10-1 with TRBJ2-3; D gene ambiguous. Germline CDR1 WNHNN, CDR2 SYGVQD (reference sequence). V lost 5 bases and J lost 4, with 10 bases in between. CDR3 length: 13 amino acids.